This T cell receptor beta chain was obtained from a study of metastatic and nonmetastatic thyroid tumors. Background on the study: Repertoire comparison spanned blood and tumor or nodule tissue of malignant and benign thyroid patients. Study results and caveats: In blood and tumor, TCR beta diversity was reportedly significantly higher in malignant thyroid tumors than in benign nodules.

J was trimmed by 4 bases and V by 9 bases; bases with no gene match: 3. CDR3 size: 13 residues. The germline V gene has CDR1 SEHNR and CDR2 FQNEAQ (reference sequence). Thyroid surgery had not been preceded by any treatment in any patient. In the authors' workflow: Using the CDR3 differences seen across clinicopathological groups, the authors built a distant-metastasis classifier for papillary thyroid cancer, which was meant to discriminate distant-metastatic patients. From the PCR reads, TCRdb re-called clones with MiXCR. The V and J calls, along with clone size, are taken from TCRdb and not from the paper's own processing. The sample has about 34,000 clones, 17% seen once. This clone has ten or more counts. The antigen remains unidentified.

V gene TRBV7-9 combines with J gene TRBJ2-2; 9 bases match TRBD1. The clonotype comes from a female donor with papillary thyroid cancer or a benign thyroid nodule (not recorded which). Some clones in this sample may be carry-over from other donors' samples. Sequenced: blood. The chain's CDR3 is CASGTGPTGELFF. CDR3 nucleotide sequence: TGTGCCAGTGGGACAGGGCCCACCGGGGAGCTGTTTTTT. The complete variable domain, with remaining parts taken from reference TRBV7-9 and TRBJ2-2, reads DTGVSQNPRHKITKRGQNVTFRCDPISEHNRLYWYRQTLGQGPEFLTYFQNEAQLEKSRLLSDRFSAERPKGSFSTLEIQRTEQGDSAMYLCASGTGPTGELFFGEGSRLTVL.